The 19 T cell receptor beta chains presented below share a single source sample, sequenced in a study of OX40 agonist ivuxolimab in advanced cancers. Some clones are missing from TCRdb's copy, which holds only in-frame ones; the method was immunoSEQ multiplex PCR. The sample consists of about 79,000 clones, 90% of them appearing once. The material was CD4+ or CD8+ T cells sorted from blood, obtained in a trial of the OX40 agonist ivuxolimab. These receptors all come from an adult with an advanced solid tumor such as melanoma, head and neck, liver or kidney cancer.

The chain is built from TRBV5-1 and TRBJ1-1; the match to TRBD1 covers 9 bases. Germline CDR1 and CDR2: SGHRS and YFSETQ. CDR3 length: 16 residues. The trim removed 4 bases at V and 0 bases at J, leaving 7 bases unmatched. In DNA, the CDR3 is TGCGCCAGCAGCATCACAGGGGGCCGGCTGAACACTGAAGCTTTCTTT. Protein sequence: CASSITGGRLNTEAFF.

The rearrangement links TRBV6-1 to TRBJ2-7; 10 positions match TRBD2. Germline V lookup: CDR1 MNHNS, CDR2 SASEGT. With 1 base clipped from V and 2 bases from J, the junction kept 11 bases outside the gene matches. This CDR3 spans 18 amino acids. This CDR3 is CASSEGPLAGDSPYEQYV. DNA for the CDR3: TGTGCCAGCAGTGAAGGCCCTCTAGCGGGGGACTCCCCCTACGAGCAGTACGTC.

The CDR3 spells CASSLSGGQLNEQFF. The CDR3 DNA reads TGCGCCAGCAGCTTGAGCGGGGGGCAACTCAATGAGCAGTTCTTC. The chain links TRBV5-1 to TRBJ2-1; 9 nucleotides line up with TRBD2. CDR3 length equals 15 residues. V trimming: 1 base; J trimming: 6 bases; junction bases outside the gene matches: 5. Germline V CDR1 and CDR2: SGHRS, YFSETQ.

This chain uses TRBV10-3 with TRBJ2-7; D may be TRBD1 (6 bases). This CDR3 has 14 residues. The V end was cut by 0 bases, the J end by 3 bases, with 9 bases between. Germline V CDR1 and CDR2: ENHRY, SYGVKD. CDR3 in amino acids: CAISESRDNYEQYV. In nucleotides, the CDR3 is TGTGCCATCAGTGAGTCGAGGGACAACTACGAGCAGTACGTC.

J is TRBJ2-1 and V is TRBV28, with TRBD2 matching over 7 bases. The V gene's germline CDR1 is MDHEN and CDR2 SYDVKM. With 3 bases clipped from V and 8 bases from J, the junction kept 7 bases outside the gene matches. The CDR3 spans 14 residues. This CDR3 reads CASSFWLAVYEQFF. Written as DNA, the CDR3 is TGTGCCAGCAGTTTTTGGCTAGCGGTATATGAGCAGTTCTTC.

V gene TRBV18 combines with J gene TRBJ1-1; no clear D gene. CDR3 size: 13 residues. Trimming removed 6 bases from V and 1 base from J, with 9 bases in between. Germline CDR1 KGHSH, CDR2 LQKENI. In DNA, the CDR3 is TGTGCCAGCTCTCCCGACCCGAACACTGAAGCTTTCTTT. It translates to CASSPDPNTEAFF. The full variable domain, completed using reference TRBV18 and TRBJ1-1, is NAGVMQNPRHLVRRRGQEARLRCSPMKGHSHVYWYRQLPEEGLKFMVYLQKENIIDESGMPKERFSAEFPKEGPSILRIQQVVRGDSAAYFCASSPDPNTEAFFGQGTRLTVV.

DNA of the CDR3: TGTGCCAGCAGCAAAGCCCAAAACAATGAGCAGTTCTTC. This sequence encodes CASSKAQNNEQFF. The chain combines TRBV21-1 with TRBJ2-1; the table's D call of TRBD1 was not tested on the DNA. TRBV21-1 is shown as a pseudogene. The CDR3 loop spans 13 amino acids.

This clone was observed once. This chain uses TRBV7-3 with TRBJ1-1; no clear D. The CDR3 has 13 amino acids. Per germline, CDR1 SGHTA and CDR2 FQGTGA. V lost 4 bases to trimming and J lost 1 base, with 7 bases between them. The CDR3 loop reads CASSSDGNTEAFF. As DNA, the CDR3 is TGTGCCAGCAGCTCAGACGGGAACACTGAAGCTTTCTTT. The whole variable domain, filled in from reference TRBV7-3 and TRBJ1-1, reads GAGVSQTPSNKVTEKGKYVELRCDPISGHTALYWYRQSLGQGPEFLIYFQGTGAADDSGLPNDRFFAVRPEGSVSTLKIQRTERGDSAVYLCASSSDGNTEAFFGQGTRLTVV.

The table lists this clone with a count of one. The CDR3 sequence is CASSQFSRENNEQFF. For the CDR3, the DNA is TGCGCCAGCAGTCAATTCTCCCGGGAGAACAATGAGCAGTTCTTC. The chain has TRBV23-1 and TRBJ2-1, with D tentatively TRBD2 (6 bases). TRBV23-1 is filed as an ORF, its function uncertain. The CDR3 covers 15 residues. The V gene lost 1 base and the J gene lost 5 bases, with 12 bases spanning the gap.

CDR3 nucleotide sequence: TGCGCCAGCGGAACATTTCGGGCCGCTGTCTATTCTGACAGGGGCCTTAAAGAGACCCAGTACTTC. Its protein product is CASGTFRAAVYSDRGLKETQYF. The V gene is TRBV5-1, the J gene TRBJ2-5; 8 nucleotides match TRBD1. Germline values: CDR1 SGHRS, CDR2 YFSETQ. The CDR3 is 22 amino acids. The V gene end was trimmed by 7 bases and the J gene end by 3 bases; junction bases not matched to a gene: 32. Full variable domain (rest looked up from reference TRBV5-1 and TRBJ2-5): KAGVTQTPRYLIKTRGQQVTLSCSPISGHRSVSWYQQTPGQGLQFLFEYFSETQRNKGNFPGRFSGRQFSNSRSEMNVSTLELGDSALYLCASGTFRAAVYSDRGLKETQYFGPGTRLLVL.

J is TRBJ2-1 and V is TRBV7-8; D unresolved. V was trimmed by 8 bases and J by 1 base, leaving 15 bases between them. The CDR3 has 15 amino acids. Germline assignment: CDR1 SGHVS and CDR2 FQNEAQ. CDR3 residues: CASGMDGQSYNEQFF. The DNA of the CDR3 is TGTGCCAGCGGGATGGACGGCCAATCCTACAATGAGCAGTTCTTC.

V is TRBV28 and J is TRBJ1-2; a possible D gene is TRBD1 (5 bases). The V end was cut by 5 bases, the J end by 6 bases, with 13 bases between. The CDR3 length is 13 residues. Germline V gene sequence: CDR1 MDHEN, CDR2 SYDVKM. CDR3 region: CASSIQGTNGYTF. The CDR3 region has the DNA TGTGCCAGCAGTATCCAGGGTACGAATGGCTACACCTTC.

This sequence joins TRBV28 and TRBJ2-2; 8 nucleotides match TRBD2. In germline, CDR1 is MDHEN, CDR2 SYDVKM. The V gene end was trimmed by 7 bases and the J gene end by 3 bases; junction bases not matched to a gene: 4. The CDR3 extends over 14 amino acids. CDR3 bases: TGTGCCAGCATGAACGGGGGGGACACCGGGGAGCTGTTTTTT. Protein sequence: CASMNGGDTGELFF.

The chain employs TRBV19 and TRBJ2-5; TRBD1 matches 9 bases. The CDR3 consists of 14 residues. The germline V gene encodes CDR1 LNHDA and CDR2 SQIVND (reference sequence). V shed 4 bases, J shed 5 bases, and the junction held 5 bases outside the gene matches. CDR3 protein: CASSTDRGLETQYF. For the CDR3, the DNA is TGTGCCAGTAGTACGGACAGGGGTTTGGAGACCCAGTACTTC.

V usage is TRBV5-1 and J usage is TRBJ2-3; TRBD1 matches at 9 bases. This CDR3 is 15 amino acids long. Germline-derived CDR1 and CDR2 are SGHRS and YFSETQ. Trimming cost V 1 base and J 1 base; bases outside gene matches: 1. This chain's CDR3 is CASSLTGGGTDTQYF. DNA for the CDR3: TGCGCCAGCAGCTTGACAGGGGGCGGCACAGATACGCAGTATTTT.

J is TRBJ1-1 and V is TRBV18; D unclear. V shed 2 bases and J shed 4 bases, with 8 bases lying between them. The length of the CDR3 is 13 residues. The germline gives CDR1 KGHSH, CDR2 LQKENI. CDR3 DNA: TGTGCCAGCTCACCAATCGAGGGCACTGAAGCTTTCTTT. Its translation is CASSPIEGTEAFF.

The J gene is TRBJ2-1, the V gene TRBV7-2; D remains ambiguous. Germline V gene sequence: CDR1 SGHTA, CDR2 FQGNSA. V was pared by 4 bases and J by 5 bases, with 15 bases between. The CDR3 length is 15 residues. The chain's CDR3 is CASSSILLKDNEQFF. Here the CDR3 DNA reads TGTGCCAGCAGCTCCATCCTTTTAAAGGACAATGAGCAGTTCTTC.

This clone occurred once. The CDR3, as DNA: TGTGCCAGCTCACGGGACAGCGATAATTCACCCCTCCACTTT. As protein: CASSRDSDNSPLHF. This chain links TRBV18 with TRBJ1-6, with 7 bases that match TRBD1. The CDR3 is 14 residues long. Losses at the gene ends were 4 bases for V and 5 bases for J; bases not matched to a gene: 2. Germline-derived CDR1 and CDR2 are KGHSH and LQKENI.

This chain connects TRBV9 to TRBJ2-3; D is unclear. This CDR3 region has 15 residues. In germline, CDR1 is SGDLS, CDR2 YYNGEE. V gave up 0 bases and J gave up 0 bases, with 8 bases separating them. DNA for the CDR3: TGTGCCAGCAGCGTAGCGTCTCCTAGCACAGATACGCAGTATTTT. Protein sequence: CASSVASPSTDTQYF.